The clone carrying this TCR beta chain turned up a few times. Antigen: not known. Construction of TCR beta libraries was performed using quantitative 5'-RACE with molecular barcodes. MiXCR, applied by TCRdb to the 5' RACE reads, yields one record per CDR3 protein. The repertoire has fewer than 450,000 distinct CDR3 sequences, roughly a sixth of them found once; the top ten carry approximately 0.93%. The data belong to a study of CD8 T cells in ankylosing spondylitis. Regarding the study as a whole: Within peripheral blood, clones linked to disease were CD8+ and relatively rare. Reportedly, matched ankylosing spondylitis synovial fluid was significantly enriched for disease-linked clones. Reactive arthritis synovial fluid and blood previously showed some of these motif variants. There was a TCR beta motif, made of several highly homologous variants, that appeared characteristic of ankylosing spondylitis blood.

The V end was cut by 0 bases, the J end by 2 bases, with 10 bases between. In germline, CDR1 is LNHDA, CDR2 SQIVND (reference sequence). This CDR3 spans 16 amino acids. This sequence was found in a male donor with ankylosing spondylitis. The rearrangement uses TRBV19 and TRBJ2-2; D call uncertain. The specimen was blood, either unsorted or a sorted T cell fraction (not recorded which). The CDR3 protein is CASSIESVINTGELFF. In DNA, the CDR3 is TGTGCCAGTAGTATAGAGTCAGTTATCAACACCGGGGAGCTGTTTTTT.